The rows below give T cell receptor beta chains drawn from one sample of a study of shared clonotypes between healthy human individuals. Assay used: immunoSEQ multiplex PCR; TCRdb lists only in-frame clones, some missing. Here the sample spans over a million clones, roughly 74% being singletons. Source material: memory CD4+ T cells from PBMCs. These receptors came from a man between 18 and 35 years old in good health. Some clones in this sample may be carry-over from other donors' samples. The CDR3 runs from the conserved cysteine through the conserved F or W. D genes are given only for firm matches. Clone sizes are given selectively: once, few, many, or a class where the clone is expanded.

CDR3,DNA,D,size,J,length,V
CASSSDRGNTGELFF,TGCGCCAGCAGCTCCGACAGGGGTAACACCGGGGAGCTGTTTTTT,TRBD1,NA,TRBJ2-2,15,TRBV5-1
CASSLASPVTYNEQFF,TGTGCCAGCAGCTTAGCCTCCCCGGTGACCTACAATGAGCAGTTCTTC,NA,NA,TRBJ2-1,16,TRBV7-2
CSVESRDSLYGYTF,TGCAGCGTTGAGTCGAGGGACAGCCTCTATGGCTACACCTTC,TRBD1,NA,TRBJ1-2,14,TRBV29-1
CASSLEGDLRTEQYF,TGTGCCAGCAGCTTAGAAGGTGACCTCCGGACCGAGCAGTACTTC,NA,NA,TRBJ2-7,15,TRBV11-2
CASNRGVMNYGYTF,TGTGCCAGCAACAGGGGGGTGATGAACTATGGCTACACCTTC,TRBD1,NA,TRBJ1-2,14,TRBV28
CAWSVRLGQETLETQYF,TGTGCCTGGAGTGTACGTCTCGGACAGGAGACTTTAGAGACCCAGTACTTC,TRBD1,many,TRBJ2-5,17,TRBV30
CSVRGNTDTQYF,TGCAGCGTAAGGGGGAACACAGATACGCAGTATTTT,NA,once,TRBJ2-3,12,TRBV29-1
CASSLEAGPETQYF,TGCGCCAGCAGCTTGGAGGCTGGGCCCGAGACCCAGTACTTC,NA,NA,TRBJ2-5,14,TRBV5-1
CASSLVVQTLANYGYTF,TGTGCCAGCAGCTTAGTGGTCCAGACCCTCGCTAACTATGGCTACACCTTC,NA,NA,TRBJ1-2,17,TRBV7-2
CASSSQGGSFQETQYF,TGTGCCAGCAGCTCACAGGGGGGGTCCTTTCAAGAGACCCAGTACTTC,NA,NA,TRBJ2-5,16,TRBV28
CASSLVTGYQETQYF,TGTGCCAGCAGCTTGGTGACAGGATACCAAGAGACCCAGTACTTC,NA,NA,TRBJ2-5,15,TRBV5-4
CASSFLQGWQETQYF,TGCGCCAGCAGCTTCCTCCAGGGTTGGCAAGAGACCCAGTACTTC,NA,NA,TRBJ2-5,15,TRBV5-1
CASSAGLAGVNEQFF,TGTGCCAGCAGCGCAGGACTAGCGGGAGTTAATGAGCAGTTCTTC,TRBD2,NA,TRBJ2-1,15,TRBV7-3
CASSQFMNTEAFF,TGCGCCAGCAGCCAGTTCATGAACACTGAAGCTTTCTTT,NA,NA,TRBJ1-1,13,TRBV5-1
CASSPRAGVGYNEQFF,TGTGCCAGCAGCCCGAGGGCAGGTGTCGGGTACAATGAGCAGTTCTTC,NA,NA,TRBJ2-1,16,TRBV11-2
CASSVRDSLNYGYTF,TGTGCCAGCAGTGTTCGGGACAGCCTTAACTATGGCTACACCTTC,TRBD1,few,TRBJ1-2,15,TRBV28
CASSFPDTDTQYF,TGTGCCAGCAGTTTTCCCGACACAGATACGCAGTATTTT,NA,NA,TRBJ2-3,13,TRBV28
CASIQGYEQFF,TGTGCCAGTATACAGGGATATGAGCAGTTCTTC,NA,once,TRBJ2-1,11,TRBV19
CASSLSGDNSYNEQFF,TGTGCCAGCAGTTTATCCGGGGACAACTCCTACAATGAGCAGTTCTTC,NA,NA,TRBJ2-1,16,TRBV28
CASSYGGGANVLTF,TGTGCCAGCAGCTATGGGGGCGGGGCCAACGTCCTGACTTTC,NA,NA,TRBJ2-6,14,TRBV7-3
CASSFGKGGGRTEAFF,TGTGCCAGCAGCTTCGGTAAAGGGGGCGGACGAACTGAAGCTTTCTTT,TRBD1,NA,TRBJ1-1,16,TRBV7-9
CSVEHYQETQYF,TGCAGCGTTGAGCACTACCAAGAGACCCAGTACTTC,NA,NA,TRBJ2-5,12,TRBV29-1
CASSDRADTQYF,TGTGCCAGCTCAGATAGAGCAGATACGCAGTATTTT,NA,NA,TRBJ2-3,12,TRBV2
CASTVGHLPYEQYF,TGTGCCAGCACCGTGGGGCACCTGCCCTACGAGCAGTACTTC,NA,few,TRBJ2-7,14,TRBV6-1
CASSGAGNNYGYTF,TGTGCCAGCAGTGGGGCAGGGAATAACTATGGCTACACCTTC,NA,NA,TRBJ1-2,14,TRBV6-1
CASSPQGVVNTEAFF,TGTGCCAGCTCACCTCAGGGGGTAGTGAACACTGAAGCTTTCTTT,TRBD1,once,TRBJ1-1,15,TRBV18
CASSPPIVRTAPGANVLTF,TGTGCCAGCTCACCACCGATAGTACGGACAGCCCCTGGGGCCAACGTCCTGACTTTC,NA,NA,TRBJ2-6,19,TRBV18